This passage covers 20 T cell receptor delta chains from one sample sequenced in a study of DNA immune sequencing with unique molecular identifiers. Primers for all 8 TRDV and 4 TRDJ genes amplified genomic DNA in 32-plex. Adapter PCR followed around 3 barcoding PCR cycles that attached a 12-nucleotide UMI. TCRdb called clones from the multiplex PCR reads again using CATT. The table records approximately 900 delta-chain clones, approximately 34% of them present only once. The material sequenced was gamma-delta T cells from PBMCs. These receptor sequences come from a human donor in good health.

About this clone: The amino acid sequence in TCRdb belongs to a much larger clone and departs from this DNA's translation at residue 6, likely a sequencing read error; the sequence shown is translated from the DNA. The CDR3 sequence: CAFSGAMLSGGYALGKLIF. CDR3 bases: TGTGCCTTTTCGGGAGCAATGCTCTCTGGGGGATATGCCCTGGGTAAACTCATCTTT. This chain links TRDV3 with TRDJ1, with TRDD3 identical over 10 bases. The V gene end was trimmed by 2 bases and the J gene end by 7 bases; junction bases not matched to a gene: 25. The germline V gene has CDR1 TVYSNPD and CDR2 GDNSRS (reference sequence). The CDR3 has 19 amino acids.

This clone was counted once. The translation of this DNA and the TCRdb protein of a much larger clone differ at residue 4, probably owing to a read error; the protein shown here is translated from the DNA. This sequence joins TRDV1 and TRDJ1; TRDD3 matches 9 bases. CDR3 length: 24 amino acids. Germline-derived CDR1 and CDR2 are TSWWSYY and QGS. The DNA of the CDR3 is TGTGCTCTTGTGGAACTGTCTAGAGGTCACCCGCTGGGGGATCGAGGAAGGTACACCGATAAACTCATCTTT. It yields the protein CALVELSRGHPLGDRGRYTDKLIF.

With regard to this clone: This DNA's translation differs at residue 5 from TCRdb's protein, which comes from a much larger clone; a read error is likely, and the protein shown is translated from the DNA. The V gene is TRDV1, the J gene TRDJ1; either TRDD2 or TRDD3 may supply D (5 bases each). The germline V and J ends were trimmed by 4 bases and 3 bases, with 27 bases remaining between them. The CDR3 loop spans 19 amino acids. CDR1 is TSWWSYY and CDR2 is QGS in the germline V gene. The CDR3 is CALGVLPSPMGSRADKLIF. In DNA form, the CDR3 reads TGTGCTCTTGGGGTACTTCCCTCCCCGATGGGATCTCGGGCCGATAAACTCATCTTT.

A note on this clone: The TCRdb protein comes from a much larger clone and disagrees with this DNA's translation at residue 9, likely due to a read error; the protein given here is derived from the DNA. The chain carries TRDV2 and TRDJ2; 9 nucleotides line up with TRDD3. With the DNA end fitting TRDJ1 better, the J assignment may be wrong. Germline V gene data show CDR1 as GEAIGNYY and CDR2 as EKD. CDR3 length: 16 residues. The CDR3 region is CAWAQTGGTYTDKLIF. The DNA of the CDR3 is TGTGCCTGGGCCCAAACTGGGGGAACCTACACCGATAAACTCATCTTT.

By frequency in the sample, this clone is large. Other DNA sequences from this sample encode an identical CDR3 as well. V gene TRDV1 combines with J gene TRDJ1, with 13 bases fitting TRDD3. The CDR3 spans 25 residues. Germline lookup yields CDR1 TSWWSYY and CDR2 QGS. Germline trimming cut 2 bases from V and 3 bases from J; bases unmatched to any gene: 30. The CDR3: CALGEGSYGSSYWGIRGFQADKLIF. CDR3 sequence (DNA): TGTGCTCTTGGGGAAGGGTCCTACGGGTCGTCGTACTGGGGGATACGAGGGTTTCAGGCCGATAAACTCATCTTT.

Points on this clone: The protein TCRdb gives is from a much larger clone and does not agree with this DNA's translation at residue 19, likely a read error; the protein shown here comes from the DNA. In the same sample, other DNA sequences code for this CDR3. The chain is built from TRDV1 and TRDJ1; 12 positions agree with TRDD3. The CDR3 is 26 residues long. Trimming at V came to 5 bases and at J to 1 base, leaving 35 bases not matched to a gene. In germline, CDR1 is TSWWSYY, CDR2 QGS. CDR3 DNA: TGTGCTCTTGGGCATGGAGAGTGCCTTCTTCTGCTAGCTACTGGGGGATACAAATTATCCACCGATAAACTCATCTTT. Protein sequence: CALGHGECLLLLATGGYKLSTDKLIF.

With respect to this clone: A far larger clone lies a single base away; this is likely a read error. Other DNA sequences from this sample encode an identical CDR3 as well. V usage is TRDV3 and J usage is TRDJ1; no firm D call. Germline V CDR1 and CDR2: TVYSNPD, GDNSRS (reference sequence). The CDR3 spans 16 residues. The V end was cut by 2 bases, the J end by 3 bases, with 22 bases between. The CDR3 is CAFFGLGGGLADKLIF. The CDR3 DNA is TGTGCCTTTTTCGGCCTAGGCGGTGGGCTTGCCGATAAACTCATCTTT.

This clone was detected only a few times. TCRdb has a much larger clone's protein, which differs at residue 12 from the translation of this DNA, likely because of a read error; what is shown is the protein translated from the DNA. The rearrangement uses TRDV2 and TRDJ1; maybe TRDD3 (6 bases). Per the germline V gene, CDR1 is GEAIGNYY and CDR2 is EKD. This CDR3 comprises 14 residues. The CDR3 sequence: CACDPLGGTDKFIF. CDR3 nucleotide sequence: TGTGCCTGTGACCCTTTGGGGGGGACCGATAAATTCATCTTT.

Comment on this clone: The protein that TCRdb holds for this DNA derives from a much larger clone and differs from the translated DNA at residue 8, which likely indicates a read error; the protein shown here is translated from the DNA. CDR3: CACDTVEFRRELIF. The CDR3 nucleotides read TGTGCCTGTGACACTGTAGAGTTCAGGCGGGAACTCATCTTT. The chain uses TRDV2 and TRDJ1; D ambiguous. Germline loops: CDR1 GEAIGNYY, CDR2 EKD. The CDR3 consists of 14 residues. The V end was cut by 1 base, the J end by 9 bases, with 17 bases between.

Comment on this clone: TCRdb's protein, taken from a much larger clone, differs from this DNA's translation at residue 14, likely owing to a read error; the protein displayed comes from the DNA. The chain couples TRDV1 to TRDJ1, with TRDD2 as a possible D gene (8 bases). The CDR3 spans 23 residues. CDR1 and CDR2 from the germline V gene are TSWWSYY and QGS. The ends were cut back, 5 bases at V and 0 bases at J, with 37 bases in the middle. The CDR3 spells CALGKGGFLLVLGYPPYTDKLIF. The CDR3 DNA reads as TGTGCTCTTGGGAAAGGGGGCTTCCTACTTGTACTGGGGTACCCCCCGTACACCGATAAACTCATCTTT.

This clone was counted only a few times. The protein that TCRdb holds for this DNA derives from a much larger clone and differs from the translated DNA at residue 11, which likely indicates a read error; the protein shown here is translated from the DNA. V gene TRDV2 combines with J gene TRDJ1, with D hard to call. The CDR3 has 14 amino acids. Per the germline V gene, CDR1 is GEAIGNYY and CDR2 is EKD. V was clipped by 1 base and J by 10 bases, with 18 bases between them. The CDR3 loop reads CACDTVEVRRALIF. The CDR3 nucleotides are TGTGCCTGTGACACTGTAGAGGTCAGGCGGGCACTCATCTTT.

As regards this clone: A far larger clone lies a single base away; this is likely a read error. CDR3: CACEALGEAQNSDKLIF. The CDR3 DNA sequence: TGTGCCTGTGAGGCCTTGGGTGAAGCTCAGAACTCCGATAAACTCATCTTT. The chain links TRDV2 to TRDJ1; D is uncertain. Germline CDR1 GEAIGNYY, CDR2 EKD. Trimming pared 4 bases from V and 3 bases from J, leaving 23 bases between. This CDR3 has 17 residues.

The table lists this clone with a count of one. A far larger clone is just one base off, so this is likely a read error. The same CDR3 is also encoded by other DNA sequences in this sample. This sequence joins TRDV3 and TRDJ2, with unresolved D. There are 14 residues in the CDR3. Trimming stripped 2 bases from V and 2 bases from J, with 12 bases between. The germline V gene has CDR1 TVYSNPD and CDR2 GDNSRS (reference sequence). The CDR3 DNA is TGTGCCTTTTCCCCGCCCCTATTGACAGCACAACTCTTCTTT. Translation gives CAFSPPLLTAQLFF.

This clone is classed as medium-sized. This chain joins TRDV1 and TRDJ1; 10 bases match TRDD3. The CDR3 runs 17 residues. Trimming cost V 0 bases and J 2 bases; bases outside gene matches: 6. Germline V gene lookup returns CDR1 TSWWSYY and CDR2 QGS. This chain's CDR3 is CALGELVGGYATDKLIF. As DNA, the CDR3 is TGTGCTCTTGGGGAACTAGTAGGGGGATACGCAACCGATAAACTCATCTTT.

This clone was picked up one time. This sequence joins TRDV1 and TRDJ1, with TRDD3 matching over 11 bases. V lost 3 bases and J lost 1; bases outside the gene matches: 22. The length of the CDR3 is 22 residues. The germline CDR1 and CDR2 sequences are TSWWSYY and QGS. DNA of the CDR3: TGTGCTCTTGGGGAGATCCCGCTACTGGGGGATATACTCTCTTTAGGCACCGATAAACTCATCTTT. Translating it yields CALGEIPLLGDILSLGTDKLIF.

A few counts support this clone. A read error likely explains this, since a far larger clone differs by one base. The genes are TRDV3 and TRDJ1; 10 bases match TRDD3. V gave up 1 base and J gave up 7 bases; unmatched junction bases: 24. Germline V lookup: CDR1 TVYSNPD, CDR2 GDNSRS (reference sequence). The CDR3 is made up of 19 amino acids. The CDR3 sequence: CAFTGPMLSGGYALGKLIF. The CDR3 nucleotides are TGTGCCTTTACGGGACCAATGCTCTCTGGGGGATATGCCCTGGGTAAACTCATCTTT.

On this clone: This DNA's translation and the protein TCRdb lists, from a much larger clone, do not match at residues 6 and 18, likely due to a read error; the protein shown is translated from the DNA. The V gene is TRDV1, the J gene TRDJ1; the D gene is possibly TRDD3 (8 bases). V gave up 5 bases and J gave up 4 bases, with 41 bases separating them. The CDR3 runs to 23 residues. The germline CDR1 and CDR2 sequences are TSWWSYY and QGS. The CDR3 DNA reads as TGTGCTCTTGGGTCCACTTCCCTTCCTCTCTACTGGGGGCTCGCCTTGTACATCGATAAACTCATCTTT. This sequence encodes CALGSTSLPLYWGLALYIDKLIF.

There are a few counts of this clone. The protein in TCRdb stems from a much larger clone and differs at residue 13 from this DNA's translation, likely a read error; here the protein is translated from the DNA. V is TRDV3 and J is TRDJ1; D gene uncertain. CDR1 is TVYSNPD and CDR2 is GDNSRS in the germline V gene (reference sequence). This CDR3 region has 16 residues. CDR3 nucleotides: TGTGCCTTTTTCGGCTTAGGCGGTGGGCTTGCCGATAGACTCATCTTT. It translates to CAFFGLGGGLADRLIF.

A word on this clone: A far larger clone is a single base away, which makes a read error likely. Other DNA sequences of this sample code for an identical CDR3. The genes are TRDV2 and TRDJ1; D unclear. This CDR3 is built from 14 residues. Germline loops: CDR1 GEAIGNYY, CDR2 EKD. With 1 base removed from V and 9 bases from J, the gap between germline ends came to 17 bases. The CDR3 here is CACDTVEVRRELIF. Written as DNA, the CDR3 is TGTGCCTGTGACACTGTAGAGGTTAGGCGGGAACTCATCTTT.

As for this clone: This likely stems from a read error, as it lies one base from a far larger clone. The chain employs TRDV3 and TRDJ1; TRDD3 aligns across 7 bases. Trimming cost V 2 bases and J 7 bases; bases outside gene matches: 28. The CDR3 is 19 amino acids. Germline assignment: CDR1 TVYSNPD and CDR2 GDNSRS (reference sequence). The CDR3 here is CAFSGPMLSWGYALGKLIF. The CDR3 DNA reads as TGTGCCTTTTCGGGACCAATGCTCTCTTGGGGATATGCCCTGGGTAAACTCATCTTT.